These 21 T cell receptor beta chains were all obtained from the same sample, sequenced in a study of blood T cell repertoires in COVID-19. Sequenced by immunoSEQ multiplex PCR; TCRdb stores in-frame clones only, minus some. The repertoire has fewer than 400,000 clones, approximately 87% of them found once; the top ten carry about 9.4%. Material: PBMCs or T cells enriched from blood (not recorded which). Receptor source: a woman between 45 and 65 years old who had recovered from COVID-19.

J is TRBJ2-1 and V is TRBV13, with D perhaps matching TRBD2 (5 bases). Trimming cost V 5 bases and J 4 bases, with 15 bases left between them. The CDR3 covers 15 residues. Looked up from germline, CDR1 is PRHDT and CDR2 is FYEKMQ (reference sequence). The CDR3 loop is CASSRAAPTYNEQFF. CDR3 coding DNA: TGTGCCAGCAGCCGAGCGGCGCCGACTTACAATGAGCAGTTCTTC.

The chain carries TRBV7-9 and TRBJ2-5, with D perhaps matching TRBD2 (5 bases). The germline V gene encodes CDR1 SEHNR and CDR2 FQNEAQ (reference sequence). Trimming took 9 bases from V and 1 from J, leaving 12 bases between them. The CDR3 length is 13 residues. This CDR3 reads CASAGKFQETQYF. In DNA form, the CDR3 reads TGTGCCAGTGCCGGGAAATTCCAAGAGACCCAGTACTTC.

The rearrangement links TRBV9 to TRBJ2-5, with D possibly TRBD1 on 6 matching bases. This CDR3 is built from 17 residues. Trimming took off 0 bases at V and 0 bases at J, with 15 bases between the two ends. Germline V gene lookup returns CDR1 SGDLS and CDR2 YYNGEE. The CDR3: CASSVVSTRTDQETQYF. The CDR3 nucleotides are TGTGCCAGCAGCGTAGTATCAACCCGGACAGACCAAGAGACCCAGTACTTC.

The J gene is TRBJ1-4, the V gene TRBV4-2; D not certain. This CDR3 spans 16 amino acids. The V end was cut by 0 bases, the J end by 6 bases, with 14 bases between. CDR1 LGHNA and CDR2 YNFKEQ come from the germline V gene. CDR3 loop: CASSQDPGKLYEKLFF. CDR3 nucleotide sequence: TGTGCCAGCAGCCAAGATCCGGGAAAGCTCTATGAAAAACTGTTTTTT.

The chain carries TRBV18 and TRBJ2-3, with 10 bases lining up with TRBD2. This CDR3 region has 15 residues. The trim removed 8 bases at V and 2 bases at J, leaving 7 bases unmatched. CDR1 is KGHSH, CDR2 LQKENI, per germline. The CDR3 spells CASTVSGGITDTQYF. The CDR3 region has the DNA TGTGCCAGCACTGTTAGCGGGGGGATCACAGATACGCAGTATTTT.

The chain recombines TRBV4-2 with TRBJ1-3; D remains unclear. CDR1 is LGHNA, CDR2 YNFKEQ, per germline. The CDR3 length is 16 residues. Trimming took 4 bases from V and 0 from J, leaving 13 bases between them. For the CDR3, the DNA is TGTGCCAGCAGCCTTTTGGACTGGAACTCTGGAAACACCATATATTTT. It yields the protein CASSLLDWNSGNTIYF.

The rearrangement joins TRBV27 to TRBJ2-2; maybe TRBD1 (5 bases). With 4 bases removed from V and 7 bases from J, the gap between germline ends came to 13 bases. CDR1 and CDR2 from the germline V gene are MNHEY and SMNVEV (reference sequence). This CDR3 contains 14 residues. The CDR3 sequence: CASSSGIRSGELFF. CDR3 bases: TGTGCCAGCAGTTCAGGGATCCGGAGCGGGGAGCTGTTTTTT.

Points on this clone: Other DNA variants within this sample encode the same CDR3. The V call is TRBV5-1, the J call TRBJ2-6, with D perhaps TRBD1 (5 bases). The germline V gene has CDR1 SGHRS and CDR2 YFSETQ. Trimming removed 3 bases from V and 1 base from J, with 8 bases in between. The CDR3 length is 15 residues. CDR3 residues: CASSSQGSGANVLTF. The CDR3 coding sequence is TGCGCCAGCAGCTCGCAGGGTTCTGGGGCCAACGTCCTGACTTTC.

V usage is TRBV7-3 and J usage is TRBJ2-3; D remains unclear. The CDR3 is 16 residues long. Germline CDR1 SGHTA, CDR2 FQGTGA. With 8 bases removed from V and 0 bases from J, the gap between germline ends came to 18 bases. CDR3 amino acids: CASGTDQETSTDTQYF. The CDR3 DNA reads as TGTGCCAGCGGCACCGACCAGGAAACTAGCACAGATACGCAGTATTTT.

The V gene is TRBV27, the J gene TRBJ1-6; D ambiguous. CDR1 MNHEY and CDR2 SMNVEV come from the germline V gene (reference sequence). Deletions cut 3 bases from V and 4 bases from J, with 7 bases between. The length of the CDR3 is 14 residues. CDR3 nucleotide sequence: TGTGCCAGCAGTTTGCGGCAATATAATTCACCCCTCCACTTT. Protein: CASSLRQYNSPLHF.

The rearrangement uses TRBV5-5 and TRBJ2-2; D is ambiguous. Germline V gene sequence: CDR1 SGHKS, CDR2 YYEKEE (reference sequence). CDR3 size: 14 residues. Trimming cost V 4 bases and J 9 bases, with 16 bases left between them. CDR3 sequence: CASSLVDLSRELFF. CDR3 in DNA: TGTGCCAGCAGCCTCGTAGACCTTAGCAGGGAGCTGTTTTTT. The complete variable domain, with remaining parts taken from reference TRBV5-5 and TRBJ2-2, reads DAGVTQSPTHLIKTRGQQVTLRCSPISGHKSVSWYQQVLGQGPQFIFQYYEKEERGRGNFPDRFSARQFPNYSSELNVNALLLGDSALYLCASSLVDLSRELFFGEGSRLTVL.

The chain employs TRBV7-8 and TRBJ1-2, with D unclear. The CDR3 is made up of 13 amino acids. The germline CDR1 and CDR2 sequences are SGHVS and FQNEAQ. The germline V and J ends were trimmed by 3 bases and 1 base, with 6 bases remaining between them. The CDR3 DNA sequence: TGTGCCAGCAGCTTGCGGAATAACTATGGCTACACCTTC. Encoded protein: CASSLRNNYGYTF.

This chain connects TRBV2 to TRBJ1-2; possible D gene TRBD1, 5 bases. V lost 6 bases and J lost 4, with 12 bases in between. This CDR3 region has 13 residues. Looked up from germline, CDR1 is SNHLY and CDR2 is FYNNEI. In nucleotides, the CDR3 is TGTGCCAGCAGCGGAGACAGTTTCTATGGCTACACCTTC. This translates into CASSGDSFYGYTF.

The chain carries TRBV3-1 (or the pseudogene TRBV3-2) and TRBJ1-5; D remains ambiguous. Germline V CDR1 and CDR2: LGHDT, YNNKEL (reference sequence). CDR3 size: 14 residues. V lost 3 bases and J lost 3, with 9 bases in between. DNA of the CDR3: TGTGCCAGCAGCCAGCGGCGGGACAATCAGCCCCAGCATTTT. It encodes CASSQRRDNQPQHF.

This chain joins TRBV6-5 and TRBJ1-5, with 9 bases identical to TRBD1. The CDR3 spans 15 residues. CDR1 and CDR2 from the germline V gene are MNHEY and SVGAGI. Trimming at V came to 6 bases and at J to 4 bases, leaving 7 bases not matched to a gene. The CDR3 DNA is TGTGCCAGCAGCCAACAGGGGGCAGGGAATCAGCCCCAGCATTTT. It yields the protein CASSQQGAGNQPQHF.

The chain employs TRBV28 and TRBJ2-3; perhaps TRBD1 as D (5 bases). CDR1 and CDR2 from the germline V gene are MDHEN and SYDVKM. The germline V and J ends were trimmed by 4 bases and 0 bases, with 8 bases remaining between them. The CDR3 extends over 14 amino acids. Written as DNA, the CDR3 is TGTGCCAGCAGTTCAGGGTTTAGCACAGATACGCAGTATTTT. Translated, it gives CASSSGFSTDTQYF.

This chain uses TRBV7-2 with TRBJ2-5; the D gene is possibly TRBD2 (5 bases). Trimming left V 5 bases short and J 5 bases short, with 18 bases between. CDR3 length: 15 amino acids. Germline lookup yields CDR1 SGHTA and CDR2 FQGNSA. The CDR3 reads CASSPGVLRWETQYF. In DNA, the CDR3 is TGTGCCAGCAGCCCCGGGGTTCTGAGGTGGGAGACCCAGTACTTC. The variable domain in full, with the rest retrieved from reference TRBV7-2 and TRBJ2-5, is GAGVSQSPSNKVTEKGKDVELRCDPISGHTALYWYRQSLGQGLEFLIYFQGNSAPDKSGLPSDRFSAERTGGSVSTLTIQRTQQEDSAVYLCASSPGVLRWETQYFGPGTRLLVL.

Details on this clone: Within the sample, other DNA sequences also encode this same CDR3. V usage is TRBV3-1 (or the pseudogene TRBV3-2) and J usage is TRBJ1-6; D uncertain. CDR3 length: 14 residues. The germline V gene encodes CDR1 LGHDT and CDR2 YNNKEL (reference sequence). V lost 4 bases and J 4 bases, leaving 8 bases between the germline ends. The CDR3 protein is CASSPKSYNSPLHF. The CDR3 bases are TGTGCCAGCAGCCCTAAGTCTTATAATTCACCCCTCCACTTT.

V gene TRBV11-2 combines with J gene TRBJ1-5, with D perhaps matching TRBD1 (6 bases). The CDR3 consists of 14 residues. CDR1 is SGHAT and CDR2 is FQNNGV in the germline V gene. Trimming pared 5 bases from V and 4 bases from J, leaving 12 bases between. The CDR3: CASSERTENQPQHF. The CDR3, as DNA: TGTGCCAGCAGCGAACGGACAGAAAATCAGCCCCAGCATTTT.

The chain couples TRBV27 to TRBJ2-1, with D tentatively TRBD1 (5 bases). Deletions cut 9 bases from V and 1 base from J, with 16 bases between. Germline values: CDR1 MNHEY, CDR2 SMNVEV (reference sequence). CDR3 size: 15 residues. The CDR3 loop is CASTRQRQSYNEQFF. CDR3 in DNA: TGTGCCAGTACCCGACAGAGGCAATCCTACAATGAGCAGTTCTTC.

V gene TRBV2 combines with J gene TRBJ2-5; weak D call: TRBD2 (6 bases). Looked up from germline, CDR1 is SNHLY and CDR2 is FYNNEI. V was clipped by 5 bases and J by 2 bases, with 18 bases between them. The CDR3 has 16 residues. This CDR3 reads CASSPDRGYGQETQYF. The CDR3 DNA sequence: TGTGCCAGCAGTCCCGATCGGGGGTACGGGCAAGAGACCCAGTACTTC.